The 30 T cell receptor beta chains below all came from one sample that was sequenced in a study of cytomegalovirus exposure and HLA in healthy donors. With 60 Vbeta and 13 Jbeta primers, the PCR was carried out. Clones were sequenced by immunoSEQ multiplex PCR, and TCRdb holds only the in-frame ones, with some missing. Here the sample spans under 200,000 clones, 82% being singletons. Sequenced input: PBMCs. The receptors come from a girl aged 5-17 years in good health and CMV-seropositive.

The V and J genes are TRBV9 and TRBJ2-3, with D perhaps matching TRBD2 (6 bases). V gave up 0 bases and J gave up 8 bases, with 19 bases separating them. The CDR3 contains 16 residues. CDR1 SGDLS and CDR2 YYNGEE come from the germline V gene. The chain's CDR3 is CASSVERGAGQGTQYF. The CDR3 region has the DNA TGTGCCAGCAGCGTAGAAAGAGGAGCGGGTCAAGGTACGCAGTATTTT.

This sequence joins TRBV9 and TRBJ2-3, with 9 bases matching TRBD2. The CDR3 length is 17 residues. The germline CDR1 and CDR2 sequences are SGDLS and YYNGEE. V shed 4 bases, J shed 5 bases, and the junction held 14 bases outside the gene matches. CDR3 protein: CASSPLPGTSLGDTQYF. CDR3 DNA: TGTGCCAGCAGCCCACTCCCCGGGACTAGCCTTGGAGATACGCAGTATTTT.

The chain recombines TRBV19 with TRBJ2-3, with 11 bases fitting TRBD2. Looked up from germline, CDR1 is LNHDA and CDR2 is SQIVND (reference sequence). The CDR3 is 17 residues long. Trimming took 5 bases from V and 0 from J; bases not matched to a gene: 7. The CDR3 nucleotides read TGTGCCAGTAGTCTTCTAGCGGGAGGCTCTAGCACAGATACGCAGTATTTT. It yields the protein CASSLLAGGSSTDTQYF.

This chain uses TRBV25-1 with TRBJ1-2; D is uncertain. CDR1 MGHDK and CDR2 SYGVNS come from the germline V gene. Trimming removed 3 bases at V and 6 bases at J, with 11 bases between. CDR3 length: 13 residues. The CDR3 here is CASSERSANGYTF. In nucleotides, the CDR3 is TGTGCCAGCAGTGAGCGGTCAGCAAATGGCTACACCTTC.

The rearrangement joins TRBV7-8 to TRBJ2-7, with D hard to call. The CDR3 extends over 12 amino acids. V was trimmed by 3 bases and J by 1 base, leaving 4 bases between them. Looked up from germline, CDR1 is SGHVS and CDR2 is FQNEAQ. The CDR3 region has the DNA TGTGCCAGCAGCTTGACATCCTACGAGCAGTACTTC. It is translated as CASSLTSYEQYF.

The chain employs TRBV7-6 and TRBJ2-1; D is unclear. This CDR3 is 13 amino acids long. V was trimmed by 1 base and J by 9 bases, leaving 10 bases between them. Germline V gives CDR1 SGHVS, CDR2 FNYEAQ. CDR3 sequence (DNA): TGTGCCAGCAGCTTAGTATCCGAGGTTGAGCAGTTCTTC. This gives the protein CASSLVSEVEQFF. Complete variable domain (other parts from reference TRBV7-6 and TRBJ2-1): GAGVSQSPRYKVTKRGQDVALRCDPISGHVSLYWYRQALGQGPEFLTYFNYEAQQDKSGLPNDRFSAERPEGSISTLTIQRTEQRDSAMYRCASSLVSEVEQFFGPGTRLTVL.

The rearrangement uses TRBV6-5 and TRBJ2-7; perhaps TRBD2 as D (7 bases). The germline CDR1 and CDR2 sequences are MNHEY and SVGAGI. V gave up 9 bases and J gave up 7 bases, with 19 bases separating them. This CDR3 is 13 amino acids long. CDR3 loop: CASRHRGAKEQYF. CDR3 DNA sequence: TGTGCCAGTCGTCACCGGGGGGCGAAAGAGCAGTACTTC.

This sequence joins TRBV20-1 and TRBJ2-3, with D uncertain. Germline V gives CDR1 DFQATT, CDR2 SNEGSKA (reference sequence). The ends were cut back, 6 bases at V and 5 bases at J, with 9 bases in the middle. This CDR3 is 11 amino acids long. The CDR3 nucleotides are TGCAGTGCCGAACGGTTAGATACGCAGTATTTT. It is translated as CSAERLDTQYF.

The chain employs TRBV9 and TRBJ2-1, with a possible D match to TRBD2 (7 bases). The CDR3 length is 17 residues. Trimming took off 0 bases at V and 8 bases at J, with 21 bases between the two ends. Looked up from germline, CDR1 is SGDLS and CDR2 is YYNGEE. The CDR3 sequence: CASSVVERDIPMYEQFF. Here the CDR3 DNA reads TGTGCCAGCAGCGTAGTGGAGCGGGACATCCCTATGTATGAGCAGTTCTTC.

The chain joins TRBV27 to TRBJ1-1; D unclear. V was pared by 0 bases and J by 4 bases, with 12 bases between. CDR1 MNHEY and CDR2 SMNVEV come from the germline V gene (reference sequence). CDR3 size: 15 residues. CDR3 loop: CASSLSRGSGTEAFF. CDR3 in DNA: TGTGCCAGCAGTTTATCTCGGGGTAGCGGCACTGAAGCTTTCTTT.

The chain recombines TRBV18 with TRBJ1-1; D may be TRBD1 (6 bases). The CDR3 consists of 14 residues. Germline lookup yields CDR1 KGHSH and CDR2 LQKENI. The V gene lost 3 bases and the J gene lost 5 bases, with 13 bases spanning the gap. The CDR3 nucleotides read TGTGCCAGCTCACCTCTGGACAGCTCTACTGAAGCTTTCTTT. It encodes CASSPLDSSTEAFF.

The chain has TRBV7-8 and TRBJ2-1, with 9 bases identical to TRBD1. CDR3 length equals 16 residues. From germline, CDR1 is SGHVS and CDR2 FQNEAQ. The V gene end was trimmed by 2 bases and the J gene end by 9 bases; junction bases not matched to a gene: 11. In DNA, the CDR3 is TGTGCCAGCAGCTTATACCAGGGACAGGGAGGGTCTGAGCAGTTCTTC. This gives the protein CASSLYQGQGGSEQFF.

This rearrangement joins TRBV10-3 to TRBJ2-1; 13 nucleotides line up with TRBD2. The CDR3 contains 19 residues. V shed 0 bases, J shed 5 bases, and the junction held 10 bases outside the gene matches. CDR1 is ENHRY and CDR2 is SYGVKD in the germline V gene. DNA for the CDR3: TGTGCCATCAGTGAGTCCGATGGGGTACTAGCGGGGGGGAACAATGAGCAGTTCTTC. It is translated as CAISESDGVLAGGNNEQFF.

The chain couples TRBV2 to TRBJ1-2, with D hard to call. The CDR3 runs to 13 residues. Germline V gene data show CDR1 as SNHLY and CDR2 as FYNNEI. The germline V and J ends were trimmed by 3 bases and 0 bases, with 5 bases remaining between them. The CDR3 bases are TGTGCCAGCAGTGACAGATCTAACTATGGCTACACCTTC. Translated: CASSDRSNYGYTF.

The rearrangement links TRBV7-2 to TRBJ1-5; the match to TRBD1 covers 7 bases. Germline V CDR1 and CDR2: SGHTA, FQGNSA. The V segment lost 5 bases and the J segment 5 bases; nucleotides outside the gene matches: 12. This CDR3 has 16 amino acids. The CDR3, as DNA: TGTGCCAGCAGCAGCATTATAGGGACAGCTCATCAGCCCCAGCATTTT. Protein: CASSSIIGTAHQPQHF.

This clone was recorded a few times. The rearrangement uses TRBV9 and TRBJ2-2; 9 nucleotides line up with TRBD1. J lost 4 bases, V lost 7 bases, and 2 bases had no gene match. Germline CDR1 reads SGDLS; CDR2 reads YYNGEE. This CDR3 has 13 amino acids. The CDR3 protein is CASRTGVTGELFF. The CDR3 DNA reads as TGTGCCAGCCGGACAGGGGTCACCGGGGAGCTGTTTTTT.

J is TRBJ2-3 and V is TRBV7-8; TRBD2 matches at 9 bases. V lost 0 bases, J lost 3 bases, and 4 bases stayed unmatched. Germline V lookup: CDR1 SGHVS, CDR2 FQNEAQ. This CDR3 contains 16 residues. CDR3 in DNA: TGTGCCAGCAGCTTAGCGGCGGGGGGGAGAACAGATACGCAGTATTTT. Its translation is CASSLAAGGRTDTQYF.

V gene TRBV7-3 combines with J gene TRBJ2-6; possible D gene TRBD2, 5 bases. Trimming pared 5 bases from V and 2 bases from J, leaving 13 bases between. The CDR3 is 16 residues long. Germline lookup yields CDR1 SGHTA and CDR2 FQGTGA. CDR3 DNA: TGTGCCAGCAGCCGGACTCGCAAAACTGGGGCCAACGTCCTGACTTTC. Amino acids: CASSRTRKTGANVLTF.

The chain has TRBV5-5 and TRBJ2-1; D is perhaps TRBD2 (6 bases). This CDR3 region has 18 residues. In germline, CDR1 is SGHKS, CDR2 YYEKEE (reference sequence). Trimming pared 0 bases from V and 5 bases from J, leaving 21 bases between. CDR3 coding DNA: TGTGCCAGCAGCTTGGATATACAGACCGGGACTCCTAACAATGAGCAGTTCTTC. Its protein product is CASSLDIQTGTPNNEQFF.

This clone was detected only once. CDR3 sequence: CASSPDRWGQISTEAFF. CDR3 sequence (DNA): TGTGCCAGCAGCCCCGACCGGTGGGGCCAAATAAGCACTGAAGCTTTCTTT. The rearrangement joins TRBV7-9 to TRBJ1-1, with D perhaps matching TRBD1 (5 bases). V was cut by 5 bases and J by 4 bases, with 23 bases left in between. CDR3 length equals 17 residues. Germline V gene data show CDR1 as SEHNR and CDR2 as FQNEAQ (reference sequence).

This chain joins TRBV10-2 and TRBJ1-5, with 9 bases identical to TRBD1. Germline V CDR1 and CDR2: WSHSY, SAAADI. The CDR3 sequence is 13 residues long. Unmatched junction bases numbered 3, after V lost 6 bases and J lost 6 bases. In DNA, the CDR3 is TGCGCCAGCAGGGGGACAGGGAGTCAGCCCCAGCATTTT. Amino acid sequence: CASRGTGSQPQHF.

The chain combines TRBV5-5 with TRBJ2-5; weak D call: TRBD1 (6 bases). Germline V gene sequence: CDR1 SGHKS, CDR2 YYEKEE (reference sequence). This CDR3 region has 15 residues. Trimming removed 0 bases at V and 2 bases at J, with 11 bases between. The DNA for the CDR3 is TGTGCCAGCAGCTTGGCTGGCGGACAGCAAGAGACCCAGTACTTC. Amino acid sequence: CASSLAGGQQETQYF.

The chain joins TRBV13 to TRBJ1-1, with 9 bases lining up with TRBD1. The CDR3 has 15 residues. The V and J ends lost 5 bases and 1 base, in that order; junction bases with no gene match: 5. Per germline, CDR1 PRHDT and CDR2 FYEKMQ (reference sequence). The CDR3 protein is CASSQMGQGNTEAFF. The CDR3 DNA reads as TGTGCCAGCAGCCAAATGGGACAGGGGAACACTGAAGCTTTCTTT.

The rearrangement uses TRBV5-8 and TRBJ1-2; TRBD1 might be the D (6 bases). The CDR3 covers 15 residues. Trimming left V 4 bases short and J 4 bases short, with 17 bases between. CDR1 is SGHTS, CDR2 YDEGEE, per germline. The CDR3 loop reads CASSVPRQAIYGYTF. DNA for the CDR3: TGTGCCAGCAGCGTCCCGAGACAGGCCATCTATGGCTACACCTTC.

The rearrangement links TRBV4-3 to TRBJ2-3, with 15 positions matching TRBD2. Germline values: CDR1 LGHNA, CDR2 YSLEER. This CDR3 spans 19 amino acids. V trimming: 0 bases; J trimming: 1 base; junction bases outside the gene matches: 5. In DNA, the CDR3 is TGCGCCAGCAGCCAAGAGCGGACTAGCGGGGGGGCGGGCACAGATACGCAGTATTTT. It codes for CASSQERTSGGAGTDTQYF.

The rearrangement joins TRBV29-1 to TRBJ2-1, with TRBD2 matching 16 bases. The CDR3 is 15 residues long. V lost 3 bases, J lost 7 bases, and 3 bases stayed unmatched. Germline-derived CDR1 and CDR2 are SQVTM and ANQGSEA. CDR3 nucleotide sequence: TGCAGCGTTGAGGGACTAGCGGGAGGGCCGAATGAGCAGTTCTTC. Residues: CSVEGLAGGPNEQFF.

The chain employs TRBV5-1 and TRBJ1-1; the D is unclear. The CDR3 sequence is 13 residues long. The germline V gene has CDR1 SGHRS and CDR2 YFSETQ. V was clipped by 4 bases and J by 3 bases, with 10 bases between them. The CDR3 loop is CASSAITDTEAFF. CDR3 DNA sequence: TGCGCCAGCAGCGCAATAACGGACACTGAAGCTTTCTTT.

Concerning this clone itself: Relative to the germline gene, one junction end is altered; a read error may explain this. The chain joins TRBV7-3 to TRBJ1-1; D is uncertain. Germline CDR1 SGHTA, CDR2 FQGTGA. The CDR3 extends over 15 amino acids. CDR3 loop: CASSLTSAAPSSRVF. The CDR3 DNA is TGTGCCAGCAGCTTAACTTCAGCAGCCCCCTCGTCGCGGGTCTTT.

The J gene is TRBJ1-3, the V gene TRBV5-4; TRBD1 is a possible D gene (6 bases). Deletions cut 0 bases from V and 0 bases from J, with 7 bases between. Per the germline V gene, CDR1 is SGHNT and CDR2 is YYREEE (reference sequence). This CDR3 has 15 amino acids. CDR3 DNA: TGTGCCAGCAGCTTGGGCAGGGGCTCTGGAAACACCATATATTTT. This gives the protein CASSLGRGSGNTIYF.

This clone was seen more than once but under ten times. V and J are TRBV28 and TRBJ1-2; TRBD1 matches 9 bases. The CDR3 has 14 residues. V lost 4 bases to trimming and J lost 3 bases; unmatched junction nucleotides: 3. Looked up from germline, CDR1 is MDHEN and CDR2 is SYDVKM. CDR3 bases: TGTGCCAGCAGTTCCCGGACAGGGGACTATGGCTACACCTTC. Translated: CASSSRTGDYGYTF.